This entry describes one T cell receptor (beta chain). As yet, its antigen is unknown. The data belong to a study of cytotoxic CD8 clonotypes in ibrutinib-treated CLL. Study-wide findings and caveats: At the start, clonality exceeded age-matched healthy donors and followed circulating CD8+ T-cell counts.

Profiled with immunoSEQ multiplex PCR; TCRdb holds only in-frame clones, not every one. The sample includes about 7,600 clones, 70% to 85% of them seen just once. The clonotype comes from a human donor with chronic lymphocytic leukemia. The material was PBMCs, obtained before ibrutinib treatment.

CDR3 DNA: TGTGCCAGCCTGACAGGGGGGGGCTATGGCTACACCTTC. Its translation is CASLTGGGYGYTF. V is TRBV10-3 and J is TRBJ1-2, with 9 bases aligning to TRBD1. With V trimmed by 10 bases and J by 4 bases, 7 bases remained unmatched. Germline lookup yields CDR1 ENHRY and CDR2 SYGVKD. This CDR3 has 13 amino acids.